Presented here are 9 T cell receptor beta chains from one specimen sequenced in a study of CD8 T cells in Susac syndrome. An amount of RNA that ranged from about 0.45 to 1 ug was reverse transcribed with random hexamers. TCRdb reanalysed the immunoSEQ multiplex PCR reads using MiXCR and keeps one entry per CDR3 protein. The data show about 83,000 distinct CDR3 sequences, with about 95% seen just once and roughly 0.46% held by the top ten. Specimen: CD8+ T cells from PBMCs. Receptor source: a human donor with Susac syndrome.

The chain recombines TRBV5-1 with TRBJ1-2; unclear D gene. Deletions cut 0 bases from V and 8 bases from J, with 11 bases between. Germline V lookup: CDR1 SGHRS, CDR2 YFSETQ. The CDR3 is 13 amino acids. CDR3 coding DNA: TGCGCCAGCAGCTTGGGTGGCCAAAGGGGCTACACCTTC. It translates to CASSLGGQRGYTF.

The rearrangement links TRBV4-1 to TRBJ1-1; no firm D call. Deletions cut 4 bases from V and 4 bases from J, with 13 bases between. The CDR3 spans 14 residues. Germline V gene data show CDR1 as MGHRA and CDR2 as YSYEKL. The CDR3 reads CASSPSAGGTEAFF. CDR3 coding DNA: TGCGCCAGCAGCCCATCCGCCGGCGGCACTGAAGCTTTCTTT.

The chain has TRBV6-5 and TRBJ1-2; 7 nucleotides match TRBD1. Trimming took 5 bases from V and 7 from J; bases not matched to a gene: 7. CDR1 is MNHEY and CDR2 is SVGAGI in the germline V gene. CDR3 size: 13 residues. The chain's CDR3 is CASSLDREAGYTF. The DNA for the CDR3 is TGTGCCAGCAGTCTTGACAGGGAGGCTGGCTACACCTTC.

This chain connects TRBV4-3 to TRBJ2-1; 7 bases line up with TRBD1. The CDR3 covers 16 residues. The junction had 11 bases not matched to a gene; V was cut back by 0 bases and J by 9 bases. Germline V CDR1 and CDR2: LGHNA, YSLEER. CDR3 protein: CASSQDGRGYNPEQFF. The CDR3 coding sequence is TGCGCCAGCAGCCAAGATGGCAGGGGGTATAACCCTGAGCAGTTCTTC.

The gene calls are TRBV6-2 or TRBV6-3 and TRBJ1-1; D unclear. Trimming removed 8 bases at V and 2 bases at J, with 15 bases between. This CDR3 has 14 amino acids. Germline V gives CDR1 MNHEY, CDR2 SVGEGT. CDR3 sequence (DNA): TGTGCCAGCGGGTTCTCGGGTTTAAACACTGAAGCTTTCTTT. Protein product: CASGFSGLNTEAFF.

The CDR3 region has the DNA TGTGCCAGCACCCCGACAGGGGCCCAAGAGACCCAGTACTTC. Amino acid sequence: CASTPTGAQETQYF. J is TRBJ2-5 and V is TRBV25-1, with 8 bases lining up with TRBD1. The CDR3 consists of 14 residues. Germline lookup yields CDR1 MGHDK and CDR2 SYGVNS. Losses at the gene ends were 7 bases for V and 1 base for J; bases not matched to a gene: 5.

J is TRBJ2-1 and V is TRBV29-1; perhaps TRBD2 as D (5 bases). Trimming left V 3 bases short and J 10 bases short, with 10 bases between. This CDR3 contains 11 residues. Germline CDR1 and CDR2: SQVTM and ANQGSEA. The CDR3, as DNA: TGCAGCGTTGATCAGGACTCAGAGCAGTTCTTC. It specifies CSVDQDSEQFF.

The chain couples TRBV5-1 to TRBJ1-2, with 9 bases lining up with TRBD1. CDR1 and CDR2 from the germline V gene are SGHRS and YFSETQ. With 4 bases clipped from V and 6 bases from J, the junction kept 7 bases outside the gene matches. The CDR3 loop spans 14 amino acids. CDR3 region: CASSPGQGKDGYTF. Here the CDR3 DNA reads TGCGCCAGCAGCCCCGGACAGGGGAAGGATGGCTACACCTTC.

The rearrangement joins TRBV30 to TRBJ1-1, with D uncertain. Trimming removed 4 bases at V and 4 bases at J, with 10 bases between. The germline gives CDR1 GTSNPN, CDR2 SVGIG (reference sequence). This CDR3 spans 12 amino acids. The DNA for the CDR3 is TGTGCCTGGACAGGCTTGGTCACTGAAGCTTTCTTT. Its translation is CAWTGLVTEAFF.